This T cell receptor (beta chain) was recovered during a study of cytomegalovirus exposure and HLA in healthy donors. CDR1 is SEHNR, CDR2 FQNEAQ, per germline (reference sequence). The J segment lost 5 bases and the V segment lost 6 bases, leaving 6 bases of the junction unmatched. This CDR3 spans 14 amino acids. This clone was detected only once. The antigen is undetermined. Overall study findings and caveats: Researchers reported in a later analysis that a missense DCLRE1C variant was tied to TCR beta V- and J-gene trimming.

Both 60 Vbeta primers and 13 Jbeta primers went into the PCR. Using immunoSEQ multiplex PCR, the repertoire was profiled, and TCRdb retains in-frame clones only, with some absent. The profile covers approximately 170,000 clones, with around four fifths appearing a single time and over 8% taken by the ten largest. The sample consisted of PBMCs. J is TRBJ1-1 and V is TRBV7-9; 10 nucleotides agree with TRBD1. The clonotype originates from a man between 18 and 29 years old in good health and CMV-seropositive. CDR3 coding DNA: TGTGCCAGCAGTTTGACAGGGGGCGCGACTGAAGCTTTCTTT. It encodes CASSLTGGATEAFF.